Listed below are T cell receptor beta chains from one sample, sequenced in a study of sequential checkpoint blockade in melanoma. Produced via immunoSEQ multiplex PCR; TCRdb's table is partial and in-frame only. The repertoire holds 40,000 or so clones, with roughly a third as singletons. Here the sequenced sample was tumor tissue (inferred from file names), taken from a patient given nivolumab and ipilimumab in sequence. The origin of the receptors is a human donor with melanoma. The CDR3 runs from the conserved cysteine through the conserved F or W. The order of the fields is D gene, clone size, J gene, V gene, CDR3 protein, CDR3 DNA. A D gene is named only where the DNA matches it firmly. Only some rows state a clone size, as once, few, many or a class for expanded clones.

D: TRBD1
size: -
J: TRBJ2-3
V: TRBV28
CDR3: CASRGTGPTDTQYF
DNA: TGTGCCAGCAGGGGGACAGGGCCCACAGATACGCAGTATTTT

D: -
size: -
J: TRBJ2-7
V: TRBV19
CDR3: CASSIVPGSEQYF
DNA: TGTGCCAGTAGTATAGTCCCCGGGAGCGAGCAGTACTTC

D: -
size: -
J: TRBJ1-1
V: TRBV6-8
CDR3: CASSPPEALEAFF
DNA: TGTGCCAGCAGTCCGCCGGAAGCCCTCGAAGCTTTCTTT

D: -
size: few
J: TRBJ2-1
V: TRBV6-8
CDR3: CASSLRGLREDEQFF
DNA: TGTGCCAGCAGTCTTCGGGGGCTTAGGGAAGATGAGCAGTTCTTC

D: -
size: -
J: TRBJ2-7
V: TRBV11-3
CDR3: CASSRFRSAYEQYF
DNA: TGTGCCAGCAGTCGGTTTCGGTCGGCCTACGAGCAGTACTTC

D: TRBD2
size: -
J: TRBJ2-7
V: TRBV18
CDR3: CASSSGLAGGPDEQYF
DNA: TGTGCCAGCTCATCAGGACTAGCGGGGGGGCCCGACGAGCAGTACTTC

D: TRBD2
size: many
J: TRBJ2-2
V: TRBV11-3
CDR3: CASSRTSLFISGELFF
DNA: TGTGCCAGCAGTCGGACTAGCTTATTCATTAGTGGGGAGCTGTTTTTT

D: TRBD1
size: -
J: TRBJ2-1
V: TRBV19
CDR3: CASSTRTGLNEQFF
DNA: TGTGCCAGTAGTACCCGGACAGGGTTGAATGAGCAGTTCTTC

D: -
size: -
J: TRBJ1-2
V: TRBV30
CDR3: CAWSNSGGYTF
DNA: TGTGCCTGGAGTAACAGCGGCGGCTACACCTTC

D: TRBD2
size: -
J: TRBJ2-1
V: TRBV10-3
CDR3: CAISESAPGLAGVRSGNEQFF
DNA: TGTGCCATCAGTGAGTCGGCTCCGGGACTAGCGGGAGTAAGGTCTGGCAATGAGCAGTTCTTC

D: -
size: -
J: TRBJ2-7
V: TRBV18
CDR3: CASSPPPGGGGLYEQYF
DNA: TGTGCCAGCTCACCACCCCCTGGAGGGGGGGGGTTGTACGAGCAGTACTTC

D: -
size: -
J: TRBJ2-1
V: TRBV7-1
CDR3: CASSVGGALENEQFF
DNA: TGTGCCAGCAGCGTAGGTGGCGCTTTGGAGAATGAGCAGTTCTTC

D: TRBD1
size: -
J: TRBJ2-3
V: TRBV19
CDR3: CASSVDRGTDTQYF
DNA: TGTGCCAGTAGTGTAGACAGGGGCACAGATACGCAGTATTTT

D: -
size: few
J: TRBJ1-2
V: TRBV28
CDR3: CASTSGTYGYTF
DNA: TGTGCCAGCACCAGCGGGACCTATGGCTACACCTTC

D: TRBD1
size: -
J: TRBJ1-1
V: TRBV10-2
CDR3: CASRADRERAEAFF
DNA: TGCGCCAGCAGGGCGGACAGGGAAAGAGCTGAAGCTTTCTTT

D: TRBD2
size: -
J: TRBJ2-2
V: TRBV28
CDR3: CASSIHWDSGGYTGELFF
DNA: TGTGCCAGCAGTATTCATTGGGATAGCGGGGGCTATACCGGGGAGCTGTTTTTT

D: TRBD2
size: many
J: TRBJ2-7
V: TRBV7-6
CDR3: CASTPNPRGSGYEQYF
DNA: TGTGCCAGCACCCCTAATCCGCGGGGGTCTGGATACGAGCAGTACTTC

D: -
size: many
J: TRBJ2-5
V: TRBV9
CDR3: CASSLPYSGDLQETQYF
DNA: TGTGCCAGCAGTCTACCGTATTCCGGGGACCTCCAAGAGACCCAGTACTTC

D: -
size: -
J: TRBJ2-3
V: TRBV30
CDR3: CAWRGTYTDTQYF
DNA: TGTGCCTGGCGGGGGACCTACACAGATACGCAGTATTTT

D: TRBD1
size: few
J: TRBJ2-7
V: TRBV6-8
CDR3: CASSRKGQGVPYEQYF
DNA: TGTGCCAGCAGCCGAAAGGGACAGGGAGTCCCCTACGAGCAGTACTTC

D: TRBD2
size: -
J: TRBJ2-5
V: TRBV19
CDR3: CASGGPSGGRYQETQYF
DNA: TGTGCCAGTGGGGGGCCTAGCGGGGGCCGGTACCAAGAGACCCAGTACTTC

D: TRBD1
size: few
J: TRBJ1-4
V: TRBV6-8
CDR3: CASNRQGATNEKLFF
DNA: TGTGCCAGCAACCGACAGGGAGCAACTAATGAAAAACTGTTTTTT

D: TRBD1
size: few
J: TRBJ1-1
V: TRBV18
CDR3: CASSPPQDRGTEAFF
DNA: TGTGCCAGCTCACCACCCCAGGACAGGGGCACTGAAGCTTTCTTT

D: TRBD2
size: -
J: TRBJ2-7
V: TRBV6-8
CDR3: CASRPGLAGYEQYF
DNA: TGTGCCAGCAGGCCGGGACTAGCGGGATACGAGCAGTACTTC

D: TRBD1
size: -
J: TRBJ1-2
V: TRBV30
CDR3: CAWSAQGAGDGYTF
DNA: TGTGCCTGGAGTGCTCAGGGGGCCGGGGATGGCTACACCTTC

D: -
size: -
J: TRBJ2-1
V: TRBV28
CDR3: CASSSSSVYNEQFF
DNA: TGTGCCAGCAGTTCATCTAGCGTATACAATGAGCAGTTCTTC

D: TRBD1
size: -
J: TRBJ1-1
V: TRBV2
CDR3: CASSDEGTAVNTEAFF
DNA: TGTGCCAGCAGTGATGAAGGGACAGCGGTGAACACTGAAGCTTTCTTT

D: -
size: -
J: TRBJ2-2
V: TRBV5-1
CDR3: CASSLGQQDTGELFF
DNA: TGCGCCAGCAGCTTGGGACAGCAAGACACCGGGGAGCTGTTTTTT

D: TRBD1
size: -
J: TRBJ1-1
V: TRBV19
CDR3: CASSSQGAHTEAFF
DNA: TGTGCCAGTAGTTCACAGGGGGCGCATACTGAAGCTTTCTTT

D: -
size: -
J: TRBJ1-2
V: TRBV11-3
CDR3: CASSGGTVVYGYTF
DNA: TGTGCCAGCAGCGGCGGGACGGTTGTCTATGGCTACACCTTC

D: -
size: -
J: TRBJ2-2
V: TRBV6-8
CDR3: CAISADRTYTGELFF
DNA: TGTGCCATCAGTGCCGACAGAACTTACACCGGGGAGCTGTTTTTT

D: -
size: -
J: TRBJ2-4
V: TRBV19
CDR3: CASSPRTVINIQYF
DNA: TGTGCCAGTAGCCCTCGGACAGTCATAAACATTCAGTACTTC

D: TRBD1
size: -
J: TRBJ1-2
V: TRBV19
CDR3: CASNSGTVIPLNYGYTF
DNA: TGTGCCAGTAATTCCGGGACAGTCATTCCCCTTAACTATGGCTACACCTTC

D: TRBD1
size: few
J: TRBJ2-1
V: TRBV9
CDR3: CASNRGAYNEQFF
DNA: TGTGCCAGCAACAGGGGCGCCTACAATGAGCAGTTCTTC

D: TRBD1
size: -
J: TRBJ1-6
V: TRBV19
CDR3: CASSLGQAGITNSPLHF
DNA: TGTGCCAGTAGTCTTGGACAGGCCGGGATTACTAATTCACCCCTCCACTTT

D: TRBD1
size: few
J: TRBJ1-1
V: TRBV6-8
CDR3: CASSRGQGYEAFF
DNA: TGTGCCAGCAGTCGGGGACAGGGTTATGAAGCTTTCTTT

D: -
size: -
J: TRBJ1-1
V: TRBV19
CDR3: CASIGKGGTEAFF
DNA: TGTGCCAGTATTGGGAAGGGCGGTACTGAAGCTTTCTTT

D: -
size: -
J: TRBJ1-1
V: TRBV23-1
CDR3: CASISGGGGTEAFF
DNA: TGCGCCAGCATCTCTGGGGGGGGAGGCACTGAAGCTTTCTTT

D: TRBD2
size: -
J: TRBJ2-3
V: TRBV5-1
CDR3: CASSYSGTSGGKDTQYF
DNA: TGCGCCAGCAGCTACTCCGGGACTAGCGGGGGTAAAGATACGCAGTATTTT